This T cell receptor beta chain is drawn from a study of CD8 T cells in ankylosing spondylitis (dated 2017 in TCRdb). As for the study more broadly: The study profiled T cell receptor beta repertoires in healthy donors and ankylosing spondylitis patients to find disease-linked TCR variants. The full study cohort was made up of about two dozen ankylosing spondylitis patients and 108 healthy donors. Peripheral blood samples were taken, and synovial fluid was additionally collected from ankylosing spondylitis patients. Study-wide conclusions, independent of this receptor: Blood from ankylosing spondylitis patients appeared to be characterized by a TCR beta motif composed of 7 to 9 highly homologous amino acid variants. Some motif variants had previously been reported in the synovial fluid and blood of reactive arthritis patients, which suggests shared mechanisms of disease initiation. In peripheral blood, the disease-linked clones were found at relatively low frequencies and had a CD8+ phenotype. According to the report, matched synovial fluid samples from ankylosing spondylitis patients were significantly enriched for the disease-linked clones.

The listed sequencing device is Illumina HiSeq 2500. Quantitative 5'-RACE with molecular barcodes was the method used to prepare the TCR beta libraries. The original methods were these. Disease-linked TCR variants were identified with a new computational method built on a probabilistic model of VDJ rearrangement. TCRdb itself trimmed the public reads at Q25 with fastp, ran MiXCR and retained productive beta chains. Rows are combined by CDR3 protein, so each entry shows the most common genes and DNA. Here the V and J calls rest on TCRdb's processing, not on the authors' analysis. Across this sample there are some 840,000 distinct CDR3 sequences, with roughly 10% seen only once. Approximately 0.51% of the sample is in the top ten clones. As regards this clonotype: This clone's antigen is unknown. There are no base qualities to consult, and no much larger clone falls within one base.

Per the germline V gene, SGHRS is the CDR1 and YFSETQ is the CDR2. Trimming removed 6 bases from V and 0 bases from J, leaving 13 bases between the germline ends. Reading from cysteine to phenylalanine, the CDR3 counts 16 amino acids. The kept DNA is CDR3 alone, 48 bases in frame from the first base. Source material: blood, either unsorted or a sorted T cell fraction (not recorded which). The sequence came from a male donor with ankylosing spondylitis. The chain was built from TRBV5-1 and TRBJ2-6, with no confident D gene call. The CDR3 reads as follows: CASIPNLNSGANVLTF. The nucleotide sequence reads TGCGCCAGCATCCCCAATCTCAACTCTGGGGCCAACGTCCTGACTTTC.